This TCR beta chain was captured in a study of blood T cells in healthy people across ages. Overall study findings and caveats: Since the PBMCs were unsorted, naive and antigen-experienced cells could not be conclusively compared.

For this clonotype: Antigen specificity is unknown.

Next came a second PCR, run for about 7 to 12 cycles, which used a sample-barcoded 5' primer along with a J-beta primer mix. TCRdb reprocessed the 5' RACE reads with MiXCR, giving one entry per CDR3 protein. The table has about 500,000 distinct CDR3 sequences, more than 20% seen once; the top ten hold just under 9%. The CDR3 consists of 14 residues. The trim removed 6 bases at V and 2 bases at J, leaving 7 bases unmatched. Per germline, CDR1 SNHLY and CDR2 FYNNEI. The sample was also reused in another study, on T cells of mothers and their children.

The sample taken for sequencing was blood. This clonotype was sampled from a boy aged 5-17 years in good health. The chain has TRBV2 and TRBJ2-7; 7 bases are a match to TRBD1. CDR3 amino acids: CASSSLTGTYEQYF. The CDR3 nucleotides read TGTGCCAGCAGCTCCCTGACAGGGACCTACGAGCAGTACTTC.